The table lists the clone carrying this TCR beta chain with a few counts. Its target is unknown. This entry is derived from a study of cytomegalovirus exposure and HLA in healthy donors. Whole-study context: The roughly 120 million unique TCR beta sequences, from 150 million to 200 million T cells, were found by an earlier analysis. Early release data held some 80 million unique TCRs from HLA-typed donors. Notes on the study in general: CMV serostatus stood as the only immune exposure information on hand. Common viral pathogens (according to a later analysis) appeared linked to several of the most significant clusters.

Use of 60 Vbeta and 13 Jbeta primers characterized the PCR. Clones were read by immunoSEQ multiplex PCR, and TCRdb kept only the in-frame ones, dropping some. The table has about 120,000 clones, around 86% seen once. V lost 3 bases to trimming and J lost 3 bases, with 11 bases between them. The CDR3 contains 14 residues. Per germline, CDR1 SEHNR and CDR2 FQNEAQ (reference sequence). The sample consisted of PBMCs. The chain links TRBV7-9 to TRBJ1-2; D is possibly TRBD1 (6 bases). The TCR originated in a man aged 40-50 years in good health and CMV-seronegative. The CDR3 loop is CASSLRGMDYGYTF. DNA for the CDR3: TGTGCCAGCAGCTTGAGGGGGATGGACTATGGCTACACCTTC.